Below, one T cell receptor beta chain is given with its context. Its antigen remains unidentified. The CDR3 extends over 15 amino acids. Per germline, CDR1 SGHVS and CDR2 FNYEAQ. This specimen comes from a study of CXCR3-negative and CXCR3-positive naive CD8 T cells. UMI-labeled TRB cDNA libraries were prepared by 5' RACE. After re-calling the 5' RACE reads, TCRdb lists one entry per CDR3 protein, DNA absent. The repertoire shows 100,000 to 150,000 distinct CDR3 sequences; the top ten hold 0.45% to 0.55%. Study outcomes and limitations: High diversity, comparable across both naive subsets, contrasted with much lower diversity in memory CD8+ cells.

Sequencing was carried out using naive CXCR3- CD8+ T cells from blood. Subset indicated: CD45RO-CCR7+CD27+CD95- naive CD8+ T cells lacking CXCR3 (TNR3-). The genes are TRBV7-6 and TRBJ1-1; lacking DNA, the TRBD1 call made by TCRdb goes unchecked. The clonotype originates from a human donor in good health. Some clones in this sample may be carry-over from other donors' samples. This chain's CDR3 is CASSSGQGLNTEAFF.